The TCR beta chain under discussion was sequenced for a study of Ad26.COV2.S vaccination and SARS-CoV-2 variants. Regarding this clone: Its antigen is still unknown. One junction end disagrees with the germline gene, perhaps due to a read error.

Points from the study as a whole: While placebo recipients had lower spike-specific TCR breadth, vaccine recipients had more.

Noted treatment: some 19 received Ad26.COV2.S at low or high dose, single or two shots; several received placebo; per-sample allocation not given. Specimens were obtained on day 63 following the first vaccine or placebo injection. Measured with immunoSEQ multiplex PCR; TCRdb has only the in-frame clones, and not every one. The sample lists some 460,000 clones; 80% to 90% were seen once. CDR1 and CDR2 from the germline V gene are MNHNS and SASEGT. This CDR3 is built from 13 residues. The chain has TRBV6-1 and TRBJ1-5; D is uncertain. The sample consisted of peripheral blood, taken in a trial of Ad26.COV2.S vaccine versus placebo. The origin of this receptor is a person between 18 and 60 years old who received the Ad26.COV2.S COVID-19 vaccine or a placebo. The CDR3 DNA reads as TGTGCCAGCAATGAAGCTCCCCCTCAGCCCCAGCATTTT. Translated, it gives CASNEAPPQPQHF.